These 17 T cell receptor beta chains originate from one sample sequenced in a study of blood T cell repertoires in COVID-19. The method was immunoSEQ multiplex PCR; TCRdb's version includes in-frame clones alone and lacks a portion of them. The table lists 250,000 or so clones, 80% to 90% of them singletons. The sequenced sample was peripheral blood. These receptors originate from a man in his 60s with acute or convalescent COVID-19.

This clone has just a few counts. The rearrangement links TRBV7-2 to TRBJ2-2; 7 bases match TRBD2. V trimming: 5 bases; J trimming: 4 bases; junction bases outside the gene matches: 4. From germline, CDR1 is SGHTA and CDR2 FQGNSA. CDR3 length: 14 amino acids. CDR3 residues: CASSLTSVTGELFF. CDR3 sequence (DNA): TGTGCCAGCAGCCTAACTAGCGTCACCGGGGAGCTGTTTTTT. The full variable domain, rest sourced from reference TRBV7-2 and TRBJ2-2, is GAGVSQSPSNKVTEKGKDVELRCDPISGHTALYWYRQSLGQGLEFLIYFQGNSAPDKSGLPSDRFSAERTGGSVSTLTIQRTQQEDSAVYLCASSLTSVTGELFFGEGSRLTVL.

V and J are TRBV28 and TRBJ1-5; 12 nucleotides match TRBD1. The CDR3 consists of 19 residues. V shed 10 bases and J 2 bases; nucleotides not matched to a gene: 18. Germline loops: CDR1 MDHEN, CDR2 SYDVKM. CDR3 sequence: CATTSSGTGGVLGNQPQHF. Here the CDR3 DNA reads TGTGCCACCACGTCGTCCGGGACAGGGGGCGTTTTAGGCAATCAGCCCCAGCATTTT.

The chain employs TRBV19 and TRBJ2-1; 13 nucleotides line up with TRBD2. CDR3 size: 14 residues. V lost 7 bases and J lost 6; bases outside the gene matches: 3. Germline CDR1 and CDR2: LNHDA and SQIVND (reference sequence). CDR3 residues: CASKGLAGVNEQFF. The CDR3 nucleotides are TGTGCCAGTAAAGGACTAGCGGGAGTCAATGAGCAGTTCTTC. Full variable domain (rest looked up from reference TRBV19 and TRBJ2-1): DGGITQSPKYLFRKEGQNVTLSCEQNLNHDAMYWYRQDPGQGLRLIYYSQIVNDFQKGDIAEGYSVSREKKESFPLTVTSAQKNPTAFYLCASKGLAGVNEQFFGPGTRLTVL.

V gene TRBV7-8 combines with J gene TRBJ2-7; D is possibly TRBD2 (5 bases). This CDR3 spans 13 amino acids. Germline V lookup: CDR1 SGHVS, CDR2 FQNEAQ. The V end was cut by 5 bases, the J end by 3 bases, with 11 bases between. The CDR3 DNA follows: TGTGCCAGCAGCGTCCGACGGGACTACGAGCAGTACTTC. Translation: CASSVRRDYEQYF.

The chain couples TRBV4-2 to TRBJ1-3; D is possibly TRBD1 (6 bases). V shed 1 base and J shed 0 bases, with 13 bases lying between them. The CDR3 has 17 amino acids. Germline CDR1 and CDR2: LGHNA and YNFKEQ. CDR3 sequence: CASSQVTTGYSGNTIYF. For the CDR3, the DNA is TGTGCCAGCAGCCAAGTCACGACAGGCTACTCTGGAAACACCATATATTTT.

V and J are TRBV10-3 and TRBJ1-2; 11 bases are shared with TRBD1. Germline V gene lookup returns CDR1 ENHRY and CDR2 SYGVKD. The CDR3 has 14 amino acids. V was clipped by 4 bases and J by 10 bases; unmatched bases: 8. DNA for the CDR3: TGTGCCATCAGTGGACCGGACAGGGGGCAGGTCTACACCTTC. Its protein is CAISGPDRGQVYTF.

The chain uses TRBV19 and TRBJ2-7, with a possible D match to TRBD1 (7 bases). CDR1 is LNHDA and CDR2 is SQIVND in the germline V gene (reference sequence). V was pared by 7 bases and J by 6 bases, with 16 bases between. This CDR3 spans 13 amino acids. In nucleotides, the CDR3 is TGTGCCAGTAAGGGGCAGGGGGGCGGCGAGCAGTACTTC. Translation gives CASKGQGGGEQYF.

This chain joins TRBV9 and TRBJ2-7; 10 positions match TRBD1. CDR3 length: 13 amino acids. The germline V gene has CDR1 SGDLS and CDR2 YYNGEE. Trimming removed 0 bases from V and 6 bases from J; junction bases left unmatched: 0. The chain's CDR3 is CASSVGTGGEQYF. CDR3 DNA: TGTGCCAGCAGCGTAGGGACAGGGGGCGAGCAGTACTTC.

V gene TRBV7-9 combines with J gene TRBJ2-7, with 8 bases fitting TRBD1. Germline trimming cut 5 bases from V and 5 bases from J; bases unmatched to any gene: 8. Germline V lookup: CDR1 SEHNR, CDR2 FQNEAQ (reference sequence). The CDR3 extends over 14 amino acids. The CDR3 loop is CASSPRTGSHEQYF. The CDR3 DNA sequence: TGTGCCAGCAGCCCTCGGACAGGGAGCCACGAGCAGTACTTC.

The chain is built from TRBV7-9 and TRBJ2-6; 10 bases fit TRBD2. The V and J ends lost 7 bases and 0 bases, in that order; junction bases with no gene match: 6. The germline CDR1 and CDR2 sequences are SEHNR and FQNEAQ (reference sequence). CDR3 length equals 17 residues. The CDR3 sequence: CASNPGLAVSGANVLTF. Here the CDR3 DNA reads TGTGCCAGCAATCCCGGACTAGCGGTCTCTGGGGCCAACGTCCTGACTTTC.

The chain couples TRBV14 to TRBJ1-6; the match to TRBD1 covers 8 bases. The CDR3 spans 15 residues. Germline CDR1 is SGHDN and CDR2 is FVKESK. Unmatched junction bases numbered 6, after V lost 4 bases and J lost 7 bases. This CDR3 reads CASSPRTGWNSPLHF. DNA for the CDR3: TGTGCCAGCAGCCCGCGGACAGGGTGGAATTCACCCCTCCACTTT.

The gene calls are TRBV5-6 and TRBJ2-3; maybe TRBD2 (6 bases). Deletions cut 5 bases from V and 0 bases from J, with 16 bases between. Germline V CDR1 and CDR2: SGHDT, YYEEEE. CDR3 length: 16 amino acids. The chain's CDR3 is CASSPLATSSTDTQYF. In nucleotides, the CDR3 is TGTGCCAGCAGTCCTCTAGCGACATCTAGCACAGATACGCAGTATTTT.

The chain is built from TRBV6-1 and TRBJ1-4; D is possibly TRBD1 (6 bases). CDR3 size: 15 residues. From germline, CDR1 is MNHNS and CDR2 SASEGT. The ends were cut back, 1 base at V and 8 bases at J, with 14 bases in the middle. The CDR3 is CASSEGQGNIEKLFF. CDR3 DNA: TGTGCCAGCAGTGAAGGGCAGGGGAACATCGAAAAACTGTTTTTT.

Details on this clone: A read error may be the cause here, since a much bigger clone is one base away. This chain connects TRBV11-2 to TRBJ2-7; TRBD2 matches 11 bases. After removal of 3 bases from V and 1 base from J, the junction contained 2 bases not matched to a gene. This CDR3 is built from 15 residues. CDR1 and CDR2 (germline): SGHAT, FQNNGV. The chain's CDR3 is CASSLGTSGSYEQYF. CDR3 DNA: TGTGCCAGCAGCTTGGGGACTAGCGGTTCCTACGAGCAGTACTTC.

The V and J genes are TRBV11-3 and TRBJ1-2; a weak D match, TRBD1 (6 bases). The CDR3 length is 14 residues. Deletions cut 2 bases from V and 7 bases from J, with 14 bases between. Germline loops: CDR1 SGHNT, CDR2 YENEEA. This chain's CDR3 is CASSLNPAGVGYTF. The DNA for the CDR3 is TGTGCCAGCAGCTTAAATCCGGCAGGGGTTGGCTACACCTTC.

The chain carries TRBV27 and TRBJ1-1; D is unclear. Germline V gene sequence: CDR1 MNHEY, CDR2 SMNVEV (reference sequence). The CDR3 length is 14 residues. Trimming removed 0 bases from V and 4 bases from J, with 9 bases in between. The CDR3 coding sequence is TGTGCCAGCAGTTTATCTCACAGCGGCACTGAAGCTTTCTTT. It yields the protein CASSLSHSGTEAFF.

The genes are TRBV14 and TRBJ2-7; a possible D gene is TRBD1 (5 bases). Per the germline V gene, CDR1 is SGHDN and CDR2 is FVKESK. This CDR3 has 19 residues. V dropped 5 bases and J dropped 3 bases, with 29 bases sitting between them. The DNA for the CDR3 is TGTGCCAGCAGCGACAGAACGATAAAGATTAGGCTACGGAACTACGAGCAGTACTTC. Translating gives CASSDRTIKIRLRNYEQYF. The entire variable domain, with the rest obtained from reference TRBV14 and TRBJ2-7, is as follows: EAGVTQFPSHSVIEKGQTVTLRCDPISGHDNLYWYRRVMGKEIKFLLHFVKESKQDESGMPNNRFLAERTGGTYSTLKVQPAELEDSGVYFCASSDRTIKIRLRNYEQYFGPGTRLTVT.